One sample yielded the 12 T cell receptor beta chains listed below, sequenced in a study of TIL therapy for anti-PD-1-resistant metastatic lung cancer. Sequencing used immunoSEQ v3. Using immunoSEQ multiplex PCR, the repertoire was profiled, and TCRdb retains in-frame clones only, with some absent. The table lists roughly 57,000 clones, 75% to 85% of them singletons. Time point noted: pre-treatment sample, taken before nivolumab and TIL therapy. The sample was blood, taken at baseline. The receptors come from a person aged 25 to 80 with non-small cell lung cancer.

The V gene is TRBV18, the J gene TRBJ1-3, with 7 positions matching TRBD1. The CDR3 consists of 16 residues. Germline CDR1 and CDR2: KGHSH and LQKENI. Germline trimming cut 4 bases from V and 9 bases from J; bases unmatched to any gene: 15. CDR3 residues: CASSHEGQALGGTIYF. For the CDR3, the DNA is TGTGCCAGCTCACATGAAGGACAGGCCTTGGGGGGCACCATATATTTT.

The rearrangement links TRBV5-4 to TRBJ2-5; 15 positions match TRBD2. CDR3 length: 16 residues. J was trimmed by 4 bases and V by 3 bases; bases with no gene match: 4. From germline, CDR1 is SGHNT and CDR2 YYREEE (reference sequence). The CDR3 is CASSSLGLAGGETQYF. The DNA of the CDR3 is TGTGCCAGCAGCTCTCTGGGACTAGCGGGAGGAGAGACCCAGTACTTC.

This sequence joins TRBV7-8 and TRBJ2-7, with D unresolved. Germline CDR1 and CDR2: SGHVS and FQNEAQ. The CDR3 sequence is 12 residues long. V gave up 3 bases and J gave up 2 bases, with 5 bases separating them. CDR3 DNA: TGTGCCAGCAGCTTGTTGCCCTACGAGCAGTACTTC. This sequence encodes CASSLLPYEQYF.

This clone was observed a single time. The V and J genes are TRBV24-1 and TRBJ2-7; D is perhaps TRBD1 (6 bases). Trimming removed 3 bases at V and 2 bases at J, with 13 bases between. Germline lookup yields CDR1 KGHDR and CDR2 SFDVKD. The CDR3 sequence is 15 residues long. CDR3 in DNA: TGTGCCACCAGTGATCCTTCAGGGGTCGCCTACGAGCAGTACTTC. The encoded protein is CATSDPSGVAYEQYF.

This clone was detected only once. The V and J genes are TRBV10-1 and TRBJ2-7, with D perhaps TRBD2 (5 bases). Germline CDR1 is WNHNN and CDR2 is SYGVQD (reference sequence). V was shortened by 2 bases and J by 1 base, with 6 bases between the two germline ends. The CDR3 runs 13 residues. The CDR3 loop is CASSEGLSYEQYF. CDR3 coding DNA: TGCGCCAGCAGTGAGGGACTGTCCTACGAGCAGTACTTC.

The V gene is TRBV28, the J gene TRBJ2-7; TRBD1 might be the D (6 bases). Trimming cost V 4 bases and J 0 bases, with 22 bases left between them. Germline V gene data show CDR1 as MDHEN and CDR2 as SYDVKM. The CDR3 runs to 18 residues. The CDR3 DNA sequence: TGTGCCAGCAGTTCTGGACAGTTCTTAAGCCACGACTCCTACGAGCAGTACTTC. Protein sequence: CASSSGQFLSHDSYEQYF.

The CDR3 coding sequence is TGTGCCAGCAGCTTGTACCGACAGGGGGTGGTTGGAAACACCATATATTTT. This gives the protein CASSLYRQGVVGNTIYF. V usage is TRBV5-8 and J usage is TRBJ1-3; 9 positions agree with TRBD1. The CDR3 totals 17 residues. CDR1 and CDR2 from the germline V gene are SGHTS and YDEGEE. The trim removed 1 base at V and 3 bases at J, leaving 8 bases unmatched.

Here the CDR3 reads CASSQRWTSGYTGELFF. The CDR3 DNA is TGTGCCAGCAGCCAGAGATGGACTAGCGGGTACACCGGGGAGCTGTTTTTT. This chain uses TRBV14 with TRBJ2-2; the match to TRBD2 covers 11 bases. The CDR3 contains 17 residues. Germline assignment: CDR1 SGHDN and CDR2 FVKESK. The J segment lost 3 bases and the V segment lost 3 bases, leaving 6 bases of the junction unmatched. The full variable domain, rest sourced from reference TRBV14 and TRBJ2-2, is EAGVTQFPSHSVIEKGQTVTLRCDPISGHDNLYWYRRVMGKEIKFLLHFVKESKQDESGMPNNRFLAERTGGTYSTLKVQPAELEDSGVYFCASSQRWTSGYTGELFFGEGSRLTVL.

Worth noting for this clone: An end of the junction does not agree with germline; a read error may underlie this. The CDR3: CASSRTHTEAFF. The CDR3 nucleotides are TGTGCCAGTAGTCGAACTCACACCGAAGCTTTCTTT. The rearrangement links TRBV19 to TRBJ1-1; D is undetermined. The CDR3 covers 12 residues. Germline V gene lookup returns CDR1 LNHDA and CDR2 SQIVND (reference sequence). Filled out from reference TRBV19 and TRBJ1-1, the complete variable domain reads DGGITQSPKYLFRKEGQNVTLSCEQNLNHDAMYWYRQDPGQGLRLIYYSQIVNDFQKGDIAEGYSVSREKKESFPLTVTSAQKNPTAFYLCASSRTHTEAFFGQGTRLTVV.

This clone has more than one count but fewer than ten. This chain uses TRBV7-9 with TRBJ2-7; D possibly matches TRBD1 or TRBD2 (6 bases each). From germline, CDR1 is SEHNR and CDR2 FQNEAQ (reference sequence). This CDR3 has 14 residues. Trimming pared 4 bases from V and 3 bases from J, leaving 13 bases between. CDR3 in amino acids: CASSWEAGDYEQYF. CDR3 DNA sequence: TGTGCCAGCAGCTGGGAGGCAGGGGACTACGAGCAGTACTTC.

The V and J genes are TRBV28 and TRBJ2-1; no clear D gene. Trimming shortened V by 2 bases and J by 10 bases, and 12 bases separated the two germline ends. The length of the CDR3 is 13 residues. Germline CDR1 is MDHEN and CDR2 is SYDVKM. As DNA, the CDR3 is TGTGCCAGCAGTTTAACTCTTCATCGGGAGCAGTTCTTC. It codes for CASSLTLHREQFF.

CDR3 amino acids: CATSRDQGSEEQYF. For the CDR3, the DNA is TGTGCCACCAGCAGAGATCAAGGGTCTGAAGAGCAGTACTTC. The J gene is TRBJ2-7, the V gene TRBV15; D remains ambiguous. CDR3 length: 14 residues. V lost 0 bases to trimming and J lost 7 bases, with 13 bases between them. The germline CDR1 and CDR2 sequences are LNHNV and YYDKDF (reference sequence).